The 6 T cell receptor beta chains below come from one sample, sequenced in a study of T-cell memory formation after mild COVID-19. TCRdb re-analysed the 5' RACE reads in MiXCR, keeping a single row per CDR3 protein. The sample consists of hundreds of thousands of distinct CDR3 sequences, about 15% of them appearing once. The sample was PBMCs or a T cell subset sorted from them (not recorded which). These TCRs come from a man aged 18 to 35 who had mild COVID-19 (a few samples of this study predate the infection). Cell type and time point are not known.

This clonotype was recorded a few times. This rearrangement joins TRBV5-1 to TRBJ1-1; 7 nucleotides line up with TRBD1. Germline CDR1 and CDR2: SGHRS and YFSETQ. The CDR3 spans 17 residues. Trimming removed 2 bases from V and 0 bases from J; junction bases left unmatched: 10. The CDR3 DNA reads TGCGCCAGCAGCTTCTACAGGGGTCCACTGATGAACACTGAAGCTTTCTTT. Its protein product is CASSFYRGPLMNTEAFF.

This clonotype was counted between two and nine times. The V call is TRBV20-1, the J call TRBJ1-1, with unresolved D. This CDR3 region has 14 residues. V was trimmed by 0 bases and J by 0 bases, leaving 8 bases between them. Germline V gene sequence: CDR1 DFQATT, CDR2 SNEGSKA (reference sequence). This chain's CDR3 is CSARDPTVNTEAFF. DNA for the CDR3: TGCAGTGCTAGAGATCCCACGGTGAACACTGAAGCTTTCTTT.

The rearrangement joins TRBV5-1 to TRBJ2-5; 9 positions match TRBD2. Trimming at V came to 3 bases and at J to 3 bases, leaving 6 bases not matched to a gene. CDR3 length equals 15 residues. CDR1 is SGHRS, CDR2 YFSETQ, per germline. CDR3 protein: CASSSPRLAEETQYF. CDR3 bases: TGCGCCAGCAGCTCACCAAGACTAGCGGAAGAGACCCAGTACTTC.

This clonotype was seen a few times. The chain employs TRBV5-1 and TRBJ2-3, with D unresolved. The CDR3 covers 13 residues. V lost 2 bases and J lost 4, with 8 bases in between. CDR1 SGHRS and CDR2 YFSETQ come from the germline V gene. The CDR3 DNA sequence: TGCGCCAGCAGCTTTTGGACGGCAGATACGCAGTATTTT. Protein: CASSFWTADTQYF. The variable domain in full, with the rest retrieved from reference TRBV5-1 and TRBJ2-3, is KAGVTQTPRYLIKTRGQQVTLSCSPISGHRSVSWYQQTPGQGLQFLFEYFSETQRNKGNFPGRFSGRQFSNSRSEMNVSTLELGDSALYLCASSFWTADTQYFGPGTRLTVL.

This clonotype was found once. The chain carries TRBV5-4 and TRBJ2-5, with 10 bases lining up with TRBD1. CDR3 length: 15 residues. Per the germline V gene, CDR1 is SGHNT and CDR2 is YYREEE (reference sequence). Unmatched junction bases numbered 5, after V lost 2 bases and J lost 4 bases. DNA for the CDR3: TGTGCCAGCAGCTTTCCCGACAGGGGGCGAGAGACCCAGTACTTC. Amino acids: CASSFPDRGRETQYF.

The gene calls are TRBV6-2 or TRBV6-3 and TRBJ2-3; 11 bases match TRBD2. The V segment lost 4 bases and the J segment 3 bases; nucleotides outside the gene matches: 3. Germline V gene sequence: CDR1 MNHEY, CDR2 SVGEGT. The CDR3 sequence is 15 residues long. CDR3 nucleotides: TGTGCCAGCAGTTCGCGACTAGCGGGGACAGATACGCAGTATTTT. Its protein is CASSSRLAGTDTQYF.